The 17 T cell receptor beta chains listed next were all sequenced from one sample in a study of T cell changes during pregnancy in multiple sclerosis. Libraries were prepared by immunoSEQ multiplex PCR; TCRdb keeps only in-frame clonotypes and omits some of them. Among 17,000 or so clones, approximately 95% were seen once, and the ten largest hold under 0.9%. Here the sequenced sample was peripheral blood, taken in the third trimester of pregnancy. The source is a female donor with multiple sclerosis, enrolled in a pregnancy study.

CDR3 nucleotides: TGTGCCAGCTATCTGGCGGTTTTCCAGGGAGGGGATGAGCAGTTCTTC. It codes for CASYLAVFQGGDEQFF. This chain uses TRBV5-5 with TRBJ2-1; TRBD2 matches 7 bases. Germline lookup yields CDR1 SGHKS and CDR2 YYEKEE (reference sequence). The J segment lost 8 bases and the V segment lost 7 bases, leaving 18 bases of the junction unmatched. This CDR3 is 16 amino acids long.

The chain couples TRBV25-1 to TRBJ1-3, with 8 bases that match TRBD1. Germline V CDR1 and CDR2: MGHDK, SYGVNS. This CDR3 is 16 amino acids long. Trimming cost V 5 bases and J 2 bases; bases outside gene matches: 8. The CDR3 spells CASSKPTGVTGNTIYF. CDR3 bases: TGTGCCAGCAGTAAGCCGACAGGGGTAACTGGAAACACCATATATTTT.

The CDR3 reads CASSSTRTSTDTQYF. DNA for the CDR3: TGTGCCAGCAGTTCGACTAGAACTAGCACAGATACGCAGTATTTT. The chain joins TRBV7-3 to TRBJ2-3; perhaps TRBD2 as D (6 bases). Germline V gene lookup returns CDR1 SGHTA and CDR2 FQGTGA. CDR3 length equals 15 residues. V shed 6 bases and J shed 0 bases, with 13 bases lying between them.

The rearrangement links TRBV6-6 to TRBJ2-1, with 11 bases that match TRBD1. The length of the CDR3 is 16 residues. The germline gives CDR1 MNHNY, CDR2 SVGAGI (reference sequence). V was pared by 4 bases and J by 9 bases, with 11 bases of the junction left unmatched. CDR3 residues: CASSFPLGQGAFEQFF. CDR3 in DNA: TGTGCCAGCAGTTTCCCACTAGGACAGGGGGCGTTTGAGCAGTTCTTC.

The chain employs TRBV4-2 and TRBJ2-7; TRBD2 aligns across 7 bases. J lost 2 bases, V lost 0 bases, and 7 bases had no gene match. CDR3 length: 16 amino acids. CDR1 and CDR2 (germline): LGHNA, YNFKEQ. CDR3 protein: CASSQDWASGTYEQYF. The CDR3 bases are TGTGCCAGCAGCCAAGATTGGGCTAGCGGTACCTACGAGCAGTACTTC.

The gene calls are TRBV11-2 and TRBJ2-3, with D perhaps TRBD2 (5 bases). Trimming took off 1 base at V and 4 bases at J, with 9 bases between the two ends. In germline, CDR1 is SGHAT, CDR2 FQNNGV. The CDR3 has 14 residues. The CDR3 spells CASSLGVASDTQYF. DNA of the CDR3: TGTGCCAGCAGCTTAGGAGTAGCGTCAGATACGCAGTATTTT.

V is TRBV6-5 and J is TRBJ2-3, with TRBD2 matching over 9 bases. CDR1 MNHEY and CDR2 SVGAGI come from the germline V gene. The J segment lost 1 base and the V segment lost 4 bases, leaving 3 bases of the junction unmatched. The CDR3 is made up of 15 amino acids. The CDR3 DNA sequence: TGTGCCAGCAGTTGGGGACTAGCCGGCACAGATACGCAGTATTTT. Residues: CASSWGLAGTDTQYF.

The V and J genes are TRBV7-6 and TRBJ2-3; a possible D gene is TRBD2 (6 bases). V was trimmed by 5 bases and J by 4 bases, leaving 19 bases between them. Germline V gene sequence: CDR1 SGHVS, CDR2 FNYEAQ. CDR3 size: 16 residues. DNA for the CDR3: TGTGCCAGCAGCCACCTTACGGGGGAGGTGCCAGATACGCAGTATTTT. It encodes CASSHLTGEVPDTQYF.

V usage is TRBV30 and J usage is TRBJ1-5; the match to TRBD1 covers 7 bases. CDR1 is GTSNPN and CDR2 is SVGIG in the germline V gene (reference sequence). There are 17 residues in the CDR3. The V segment lost 2 bases and the J segment 0 bases; nucleotides outside the gene matches: 10. As DNA, the CDR3 is TGTGCCTGGAGTACTCTGGACAGGTCTTATAGCAATCAGCCCCAGCATTTT. Translated, it gives CAWSTLDRSYSNQPQHF. Looking up the rest from reference TRBV30 and TRBJ1-5 gives the full variable domain: SQTIHQWPATLVQPVGSPLSLECTVEGTSNPNLYWYRQAAGRGLQLLFYSVGIGQISSEVPQNLSASRPQDRQFILSSKKLLLSDSGFYLCAWSTLDRSYSNQPQHFGDGTRLSIL.

The chain combines TRBV19 with TRBJ2-7; 9 bases are shared with TRBD1. V dropped 5 bases and J dropped 5; count of bases not matched to a gene: 10. CDR1 and CDR2 (germline): LNHDA, SQIVND (reference sequence). This CDR3 spans 15 amino acids. The CDR3 DNA reads as TGTGCCAGTAGTTCAGCCCGGGACAGGGTACACGAGCAGTACTTC. Amino acids: CASSSARDRVHEQYF.

The chain couples TRBV5-5 to TRBJ2-1; 7 bases map to TRBD1. Per the germline V gene, CDR1 is SGHKS and CDR2 is YYEKEE (reference sequence). CDR3 length: 14 amino acids. The V gene end was trimmed by 7 bases and the J gene end by 5 bases; junction bases not matched to a gene: 9. The CDR3: CASSGGTLDNEQFF. The CDR3 DNA is TGTGCCAGCTCAGGGGGAACCCTCGACAATGAGCAGTTCTTC.

The chain employs TRBV28 and TRBJ2-3; D is unclear. The ends were cut back, 1 base at V and 4 bases at J, with 9 bases in the middle. CDR1 and CDR2 (germline): MDHEN, SYDVKM. The CDR3 has 14 amino acids. CDR3 protein: CASSLLLAADTQYF. The DNA of the CDR3 is TGTGCCAGCAGTTTATTGTTGGCGGCAGATACGCAGTATTTT. Complete variable domain (other parts from reference TRBV28 and TRBJ2-3): DVKVTQSSRYLVKRTGEKVFLECVQDMDHENMFWYRQDPGLGLRLIYFSYDVKMKEKGDIPEGYSVSREKKERFSLILESASTNQTSMYLCASSLLLAADTQYFGPGTRLTVL.

The chain couples TRBV6-1 to TRBJ2-7; weak D call: TRBD1 (6 bases). The V gene lost 1 base and the J gene lost 6 bases, with 7 bases spanning the gap. CDR1 and CDR2 from the germline V gene are MNHNS and SASEGT. The length of the CDR3 is 12 residues. The CDR3: CASSEGRGEQYF. The CDR3, as DNA: TGTGCCAGCAGTGAAGGCAGGGGCGAGCAGTACTTC.

The chain links TRBV13 to TRBJ1-5; 10 bases fit TRBD1. The CDR3 covers 18 residues. The V segment lost 3 bases and the J segment 0 bases; nucleotides outside the gene matches: 8. Germline loops: CDR1 PRHDT, CDR2 FYEKMQ (reference sequence). The CDR3 loop reads CASSFKTGGAGSNQPQHF. The CDR3 nucleotides are TGTGCCAGCAGCTTCAAGACAGGGGGCGCGGGTAGCAATCAGCCCCAGCATTTT.

This chain joins TRBV27 and TRBJ2-3, with D maybe TRBD2 (6 bases). V lost 9 bases, J lost 4 bases, and 14 bases lay in between. The CDR3 sequence is 13 residues long. Germline CDR1 reads MNHEY; CDR2 reads SMNVEV (reference sequence). The CDR3, as DNA: TGTGCCAGTATGGACTATGGGGCAGATACGCAGTATTTT. It translates to CASMDYGADTQYF.

This chain links TRBV27 with TRBJ1-5, with D unresolved. Germline loops: CDR1 MNHEY, CDR2 SMNVEV (reference sequence). This CDR3 is 15 amino acids long. Trimming shortened V by 0 bases and J by 4 bases, and 10 bases separated the two germline ends. The CDR3 spells CASSLSRGRNQPQHF. CDR3 bases: TGTGCCAGCAGTTTATCGAGAGGTCGTAATCAGCCCCAGCATTTT.

This chain connects TRBV6-5 to TRBJ2-1, with a possible D match to TRBD2 (5 bases). V was trimmed by 7 bases and J by 7 bases, leaving 20 bases between them. This CDR3 contains 15 residues. Germline V gives CDR1 MNHEY, CDR2 SVGAGI. CDR3 DNA: TGTGCCAGCATCCTCCCGGGGATCCTCGGGAATGAGCAGTTCTTC. Amino acids: CASILPGILGNEQFF.